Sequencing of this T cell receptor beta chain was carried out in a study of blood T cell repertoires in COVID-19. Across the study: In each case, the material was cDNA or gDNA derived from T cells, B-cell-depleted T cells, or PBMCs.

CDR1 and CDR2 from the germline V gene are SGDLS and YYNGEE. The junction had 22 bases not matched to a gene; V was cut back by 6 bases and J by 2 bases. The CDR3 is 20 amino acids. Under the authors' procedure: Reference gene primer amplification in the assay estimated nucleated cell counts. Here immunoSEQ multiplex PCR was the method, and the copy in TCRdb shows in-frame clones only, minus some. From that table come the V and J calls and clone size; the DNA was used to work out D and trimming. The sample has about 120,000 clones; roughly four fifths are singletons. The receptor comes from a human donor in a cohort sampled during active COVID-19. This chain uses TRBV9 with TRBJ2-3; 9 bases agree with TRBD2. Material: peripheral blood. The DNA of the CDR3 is TGTGCCAGCATCGTCCCCGGCGGTAGCGGGGGCGAGGACCTCACAGATACGCAGTATTTT. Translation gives CASIVPGGSGGEDLTDTQYF.